What follows is one TCR beta chain and its context. The data are from a study of blood T cell repertoires in COVID-19. At the level of the study: Donors in the United States, Italy and Spain gave samples during acute or convalescent COVID-19. Nucleic acid was either cDNA or gDNA, and it came from T cells, B-cell-depleted T cells, or PBMCs.

TCRdb's table, derived via immunoSEQ multiplex PCR, lists solely in-frame clones and lacks some. The sample gives 25,000 to 35,000 clones, roughly nine tenths of which show up once; roughly 28% is in the top ten. This CDR3 comprises 13 residues. Germline CDR1 is LGHDT and CDR2 is YNNKEL (reference sequence). Trimming stripped 3 bases from V and 7 bases from J, with 12 bases between. The material sequenced was peripheral blood. The V gene is TRBV3-1 (or the pseudogene TRBV3-2), the J gene TRBJ1-2; unclear D gene. The sequence was collected from an elderly man with acute or convalescent COVID-19. The CDR3 protein is CASSQRLGVGYTF. CDR3 DNA sequence: TGTGCCAGCAGCCAGAGGCTCGGGGTTGGCTACACCTTC.